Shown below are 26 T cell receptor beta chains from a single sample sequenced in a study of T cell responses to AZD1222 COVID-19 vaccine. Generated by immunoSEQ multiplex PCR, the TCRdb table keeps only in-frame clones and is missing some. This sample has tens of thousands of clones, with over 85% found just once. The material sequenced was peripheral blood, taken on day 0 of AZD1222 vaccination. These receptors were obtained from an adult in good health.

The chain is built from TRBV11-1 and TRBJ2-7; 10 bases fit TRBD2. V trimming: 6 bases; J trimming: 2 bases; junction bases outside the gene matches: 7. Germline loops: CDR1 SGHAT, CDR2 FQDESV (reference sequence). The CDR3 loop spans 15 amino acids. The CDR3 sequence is CASRRRTSGPYEQYF. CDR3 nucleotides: TGTGCCAGCAGGCGGAGGACTAGCGGTCCCTACGAGCAGTACTTC.

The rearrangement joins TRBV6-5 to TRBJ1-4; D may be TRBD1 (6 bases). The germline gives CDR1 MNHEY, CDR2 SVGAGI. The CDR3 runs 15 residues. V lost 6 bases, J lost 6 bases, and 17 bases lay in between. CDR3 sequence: CASRGLGRGDEKLFF. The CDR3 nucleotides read TGTGCCAGCAGGGGGCTGGGCAGGGGCGATGAAAAACTGTTTTTT.

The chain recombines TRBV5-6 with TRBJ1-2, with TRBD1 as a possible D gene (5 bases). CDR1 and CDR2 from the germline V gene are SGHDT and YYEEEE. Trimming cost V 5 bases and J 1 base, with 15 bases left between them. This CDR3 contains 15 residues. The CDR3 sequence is CASRSRGNYNYGYTF. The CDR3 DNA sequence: TGTGCCAGCAGGTCTAGGGGAAATTATAACTATGGCTACACCTTC.

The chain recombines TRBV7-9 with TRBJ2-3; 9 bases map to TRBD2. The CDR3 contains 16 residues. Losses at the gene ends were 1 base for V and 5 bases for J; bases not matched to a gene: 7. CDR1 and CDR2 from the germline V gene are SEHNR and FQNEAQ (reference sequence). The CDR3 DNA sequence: TGTGCCAGCAGCTTAGGCGGGAGGGTAATCGGAGATACGCAGTATTTT. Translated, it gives CASSLGGRVIGDTQYF.

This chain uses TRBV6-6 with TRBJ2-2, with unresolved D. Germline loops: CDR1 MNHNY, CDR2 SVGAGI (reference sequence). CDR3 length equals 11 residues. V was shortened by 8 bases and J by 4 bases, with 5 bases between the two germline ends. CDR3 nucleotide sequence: TGTGCCAGCGGATTCACCGGGGAGCTGTTTTTT. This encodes CASGFTGELFF.

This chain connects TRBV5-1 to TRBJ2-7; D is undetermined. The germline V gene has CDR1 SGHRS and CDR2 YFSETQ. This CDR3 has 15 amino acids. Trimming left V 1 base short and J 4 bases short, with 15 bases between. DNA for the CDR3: TGCGCCAGCAGCTTGCAGATTGAAGCTGGATACGAGCAGTACTTC. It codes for CASSLQIEAGYEQYF.

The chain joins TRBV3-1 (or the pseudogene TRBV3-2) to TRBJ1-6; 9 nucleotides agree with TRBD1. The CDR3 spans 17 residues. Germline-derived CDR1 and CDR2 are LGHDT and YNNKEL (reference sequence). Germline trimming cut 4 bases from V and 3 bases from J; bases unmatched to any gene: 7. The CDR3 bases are TGTGCCAGCAGCCGGACCACGACAGGGGGCTATAATTCACCCCTCCACTTT. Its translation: CASSRTTTGGYNSPLHF.

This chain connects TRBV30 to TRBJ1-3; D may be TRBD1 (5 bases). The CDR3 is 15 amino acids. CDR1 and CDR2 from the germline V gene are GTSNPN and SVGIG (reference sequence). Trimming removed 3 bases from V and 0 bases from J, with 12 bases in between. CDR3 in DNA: TGTGCCTGGAGCCAAGACAGCCTCTCTGGAAACACCATATATTTT. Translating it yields CAWSQDSLSGNTIYF.

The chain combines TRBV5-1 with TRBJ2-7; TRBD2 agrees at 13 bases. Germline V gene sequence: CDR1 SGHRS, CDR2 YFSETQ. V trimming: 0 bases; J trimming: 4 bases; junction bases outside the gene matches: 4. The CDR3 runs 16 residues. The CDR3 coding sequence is TGCGCCAGCAGCTTGGCCCCACTAGCGGGAGGGTACGAGCAGTACTTC. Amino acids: CASSLAPLAGGYEQYF. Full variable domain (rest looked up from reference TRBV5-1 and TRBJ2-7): KAGVTQTPRYLIKTRGQQVTLSCSPISGHRSVSWYQQTPGQGLQFLFEYFSETQRNKGNFPGRFSGRQFSNSRSEMNVSTLELGDSALYLCASSLAPLAGGYEQYFGPGTRLTVT.

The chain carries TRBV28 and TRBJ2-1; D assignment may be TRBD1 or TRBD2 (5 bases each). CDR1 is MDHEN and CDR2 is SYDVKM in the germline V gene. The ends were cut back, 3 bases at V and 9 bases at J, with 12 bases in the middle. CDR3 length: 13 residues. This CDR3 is CASSFGTPGEQFF. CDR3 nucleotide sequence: TGTGCCAGCAGTTTCGGGACCCCCGGTGAGCAGTTCTTC.

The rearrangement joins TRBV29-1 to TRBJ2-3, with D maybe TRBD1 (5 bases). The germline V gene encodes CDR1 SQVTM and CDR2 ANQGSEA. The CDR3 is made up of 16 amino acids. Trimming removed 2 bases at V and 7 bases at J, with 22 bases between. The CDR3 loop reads CSVENDSYSPRNTQYF. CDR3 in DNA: TGCAGCGTTGAAAACGACAGCTATTCCCCCCGGAATACGCAGTATTTT.

CDR3 coding DNA: TGTGCCAGCAGCGGGGGACTGGAGAATTCACCCCTCCACTTT. Protein product: CASSGGLENSPLHF. The chain is built from TRBV9 and TRBJ1-6; D possibly corresponds to TRBD1 (5 bases). The CDR3 loop spans 14 amino acids. Looked up from germline, CDR1 is SGDLS and CDR2 is YYNGEE. The germline V and J ends were trimmed by 3 bases and 7 bases, with 11 bases remaining between them.

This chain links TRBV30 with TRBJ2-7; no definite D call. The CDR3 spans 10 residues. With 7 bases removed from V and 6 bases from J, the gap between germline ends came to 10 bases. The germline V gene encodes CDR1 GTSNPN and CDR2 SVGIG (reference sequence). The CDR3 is CAFRLVEQYF. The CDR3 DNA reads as TGTGCCTTTAGACTCGTCGAGCAGTACTTC.

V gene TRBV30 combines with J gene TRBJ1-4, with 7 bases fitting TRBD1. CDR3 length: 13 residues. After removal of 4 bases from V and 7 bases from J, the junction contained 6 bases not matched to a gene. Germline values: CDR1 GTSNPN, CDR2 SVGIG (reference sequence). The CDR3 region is CAWTRTGPEKLFF. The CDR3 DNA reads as TGTGCCTGGACCAGGACAGGCCCTGAAAAACTGTTTTTT.

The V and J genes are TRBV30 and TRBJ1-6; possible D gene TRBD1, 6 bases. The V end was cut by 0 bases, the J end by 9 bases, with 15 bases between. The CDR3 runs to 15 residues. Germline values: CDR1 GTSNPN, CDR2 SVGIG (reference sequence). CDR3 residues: CAWSVVRGASSPLHF. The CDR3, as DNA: TGTGCCTGGAGTGTAGTAAGGGGGGCCTCTTCACCCCTCCACTTT. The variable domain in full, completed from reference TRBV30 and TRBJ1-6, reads SQTIHQWPATLVQPVGSPLSLECTVEGTSNPNLYWYRQAAGRGLQLLFYSVGIGQISSEVPQNLSASRPQDRQFILSSKKLLLSDSGFYLCAWSVVRGASSPLHFGNGTRLTVT.

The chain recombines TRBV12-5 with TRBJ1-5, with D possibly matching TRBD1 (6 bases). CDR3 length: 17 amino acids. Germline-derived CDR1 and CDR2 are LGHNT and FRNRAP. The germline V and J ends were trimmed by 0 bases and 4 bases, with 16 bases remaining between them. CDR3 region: CASGLVGGGESNQPQHF. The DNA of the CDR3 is TGTGCTAGTGGTTTGGTAGGGGGAGGGGAGAGTAATCAGCCCCAGCATTTT.

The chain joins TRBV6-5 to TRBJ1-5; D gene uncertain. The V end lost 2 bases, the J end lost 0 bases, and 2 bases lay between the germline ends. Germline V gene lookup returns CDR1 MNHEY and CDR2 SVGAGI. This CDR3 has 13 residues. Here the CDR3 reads CASSYSSNQPQHF. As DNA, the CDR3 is TGTGCCAGCAGTTACAGTAGCAATCAGCCCCAGCATTTT.

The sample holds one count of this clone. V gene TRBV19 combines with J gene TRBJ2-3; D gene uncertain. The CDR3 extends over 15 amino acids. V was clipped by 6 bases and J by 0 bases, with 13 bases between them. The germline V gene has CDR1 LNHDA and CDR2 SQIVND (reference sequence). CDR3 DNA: TGTGCCAGTAGCCCCCCCGCGCCTAGCACAGATACGCAGTATTTT. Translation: CASSPPAPSTDTQYF.

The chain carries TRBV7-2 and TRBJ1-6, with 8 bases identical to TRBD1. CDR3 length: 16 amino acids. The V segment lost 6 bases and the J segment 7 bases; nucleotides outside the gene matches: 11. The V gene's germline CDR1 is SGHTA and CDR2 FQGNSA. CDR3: CASSRNPGQVNSPLHF. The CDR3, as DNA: TGTGCCAGCAGTCGGAACCCGGGACAGGTGAATTCACCCCTCCACTTT.

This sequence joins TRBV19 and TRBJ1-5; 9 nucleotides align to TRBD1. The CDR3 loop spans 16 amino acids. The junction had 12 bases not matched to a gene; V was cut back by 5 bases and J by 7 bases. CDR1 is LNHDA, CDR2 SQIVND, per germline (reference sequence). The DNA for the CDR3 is TGTGCCAGTAGTTCAAAAAACAGGGGGCAACGGCAGCCCCAGCATTTT. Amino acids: CASSSKNRGQRQPQHF. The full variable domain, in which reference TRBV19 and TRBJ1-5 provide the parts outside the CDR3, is DGGITQSPKYLFRKEGQNVTLSCEQNLNHDAMYWYRQDPGQGLRLIYYSQIVNDFQKGDIAEGYSVSREKKESFPLTVTSAQKNPTAFYLCASSSKNRGQRQPQHFGDGTRLSIL.

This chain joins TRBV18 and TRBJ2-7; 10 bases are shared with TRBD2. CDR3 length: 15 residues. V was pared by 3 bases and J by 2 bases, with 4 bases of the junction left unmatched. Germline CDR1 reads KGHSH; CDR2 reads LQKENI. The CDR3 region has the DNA TGTGCCAGCTCACCCGATGGACTAGCGGCCTACGAGCAGTACTTC. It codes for CASSPDGLAAYEQYF.

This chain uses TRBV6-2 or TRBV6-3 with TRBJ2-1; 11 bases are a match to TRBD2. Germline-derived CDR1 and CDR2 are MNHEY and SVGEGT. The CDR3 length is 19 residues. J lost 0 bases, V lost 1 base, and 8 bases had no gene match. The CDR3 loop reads CASSYLVAGGRGSYNEQFF. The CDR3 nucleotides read TGTGCCAGCAGTTACTTGGTAGCGGGGGGGCGCGGCTCCTACAATGAGCAGTTCTTC.

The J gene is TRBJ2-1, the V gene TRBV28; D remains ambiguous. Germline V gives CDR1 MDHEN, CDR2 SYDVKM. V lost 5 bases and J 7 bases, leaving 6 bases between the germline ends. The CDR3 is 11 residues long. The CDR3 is CASSQLNEQFF. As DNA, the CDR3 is TGTGCCAGCAGTCAATTGAATGAGCAGTTCTTC.

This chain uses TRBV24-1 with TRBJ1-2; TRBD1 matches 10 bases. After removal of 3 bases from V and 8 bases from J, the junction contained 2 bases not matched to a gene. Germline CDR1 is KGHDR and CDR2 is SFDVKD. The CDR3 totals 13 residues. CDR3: CATSDPTGGGYTF. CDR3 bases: TGTGCCACCAGTGATCCGACAGGGGGCGGCTACACCTTC.

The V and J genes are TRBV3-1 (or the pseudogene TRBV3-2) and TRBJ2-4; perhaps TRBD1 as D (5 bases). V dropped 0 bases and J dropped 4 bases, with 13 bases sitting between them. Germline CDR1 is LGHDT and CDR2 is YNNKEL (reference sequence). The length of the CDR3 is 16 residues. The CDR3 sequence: CASSQESGRAKNIQYF. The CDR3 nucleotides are TGTGCCAGCAGCCAAGAATCAGGCAGGGCTAAAAACATTCAGTACTTC.

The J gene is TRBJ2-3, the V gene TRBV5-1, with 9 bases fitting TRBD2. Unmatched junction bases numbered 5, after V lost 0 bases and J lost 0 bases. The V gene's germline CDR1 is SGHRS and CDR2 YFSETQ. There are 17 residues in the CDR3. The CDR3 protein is CASSLGLAGLSTDTQYF. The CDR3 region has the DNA TGCGCCAGCAGCTTGGGCCTAGCGGGACTTAGCACAGATACGCAGTATTTT.